This is a list of T cell receptor beta chains from one sample in a study of blood T cell repertoires in COVID-19. Sequencing used immunoSEQ multiplex PCR; TCRdb keeps in-frame clones, though not all of them. The sample contains 250,000 or so clones, approximately 90% of which appear only once. The sequenced sample consisted of PBMCs or T cells enriched from blood (not recorded which). The receptors come from a woman aged 40 to 55 with acute COVID-19. CDR3s include the opening cysteine and the closing phenylalanine or tryptophan. A D gene is named only where the DNA matches it firmly. A row's size may be missing; if present it is once, few, many or a size class.

length: 15
V: TRBV7-8
D: -
J: TRBJ1-2
size: -
DNA: TGTGCCAGCAGCCCTCTCCGCGCGGACAGCTATGGCTACACCTTC
CDR3: CASSPLRADSYGYTF

length: 17
V: TRBV5-4
D: TRBD1
J: TRBJ1-4
size: -
DNA: TGTGCCAGCAGCTCCAAAACAGGGGGCGCGAATAATGAAAAACTGTTTTTT
CDR3: CASSSKTGGANNEKLFF

length: 14
V: TRBV7-8
D: TRBD1
J: TRBJ1-3
size: -
DNA: TGTGCCAGCAGCCCAGGGGGCACTGGAAACACCATATATTTT
CDR3: CASSPGGTGNTIYF

length: 15
V: TRBV7-2
D: TRBD2
J: TRBJ2-1
size: -
DNA: TGTGCCAGCAGCTTACAGACTAGCGCGTACAATGAGCAGTTCTTC
CDR3: CASSLQTSAYNEQFF

length: 12
V: TRBV6-5
D: -
J: TRBJ2-2
size: once
DNA: TGTGCCACTCAGGGGGGTACCGGGGAGCTGTTTTTT
CDR3: CATQGGTGELFF

length: 14
V: TRBV30
D: TRBD1
J: TRBJ1-1
size: -
DNA: TGTGCCTGGACAAACCAGGGGGCAGGCACTGAAGCTTTCTTT
CDR3: CAWTNQGAGTEAFF

length: 15
V: TRBV5-1
D: TRBD2
J: TRBJ2-7
size: -
DNA: TGCGCCAGCGGAAAAGTAGCGGGGGGGCAATACGAGCAGTACTTC
CDR3: CASGKVAGGQYEQYF

length: 15
V: TRBV2
D: TRBD2
J: TRBJ2-1
size: few
DNA: TGTGCCAGCAGTAGCGGGAGGGGCTCCTACAATGAGCAGTTCTTC
CDR3: CASSSGRGSYNEQFF

length: 15
V: TRBV25-1
D: TRBD1
J: TRBJ1-1
size: -
DNA: TGTGCCAGCAGTGAATATGCAGGACAGGGAACTGAAGCTTTCTTT
CDR3: CASSEYAGQGTEAFF

length: 16
V: TRBV5-1
D: TRBD1
J: TRBJ1-3
size: -
DNA: TGCGCCAGCAGCGCTGGACAGGGGGCTGCTGGAAACACCATATATTTT
CDR3: CASSAGQGAAGNTIYF

length: 11
V: TRBV5-5
D: TRBD1
J: TRBJ2-7
size: -
DNA: TGTGCCAGCAGCCTCCAGGGGGCGGAGAGATTC
CDR3: CASSLQGAERF

length: 16
V: TRBV6-5
D: TRBD1
J: TRBJ2-3
size: -
DNA: TGTGCCAGCAGTTCGTCCGGGACAGGGGGCGCGTATACGCAGTATTTT
CDR3: CASSSSGTGGAYTQYF

length: 11
V: TRBV12-3/TRBV12-4
D: -
J: TRBJ2-7
size: once
DNA: TGTGCCAGCAGTTTTCGGAGGGCGCAGTACTTC
CDR3: CASSFRRAQYF

length: 16
V: TRBV5-6
D: -
J: TRBJ1-2
size: -
DNA: TGTGCCAGCAGCGTCGGGGGTTGGGGTTTCACCTATGGCTACACCTTC
CDR3: CASSVGGWGFTYGYTF

length: 15
V: TRBV5-1
D: -
J: TRBJ2-1
size: -
DNA: TGCGCCAGCAGCTGGGGACTGATGACCTACAATGAGCAGTTCTTC
CDR3: CASSWGLMTYNEQFF

length: 16
V: TRBV19
D: -
J: TRBJ2-5
size: -
DNA: TGTGCCAGTAGTATAGTGGCAGGAACACATCAAGAGACCCAGTACTTC
CDR3: CASSIVAGTHQETQYF

length: 15
V: TRBV7-9
D: TRBD1
J: TRBJ2-3
size: -
DNA: TGTGCCAGCAGCTTGAGTGAACAGGGGATGAATACGCAGTATTTT
CDR3: CASSLSEQGMNTQYF

length: 12
V: TRBV3-1/TRBV3-2
D: -
J: TRBJ1-1
size: -
DNA: TGTGCCAGCAGCACCAGGAACACTGAAGCTTTCTTT
CDR3: CASSTRNTEAFF

length: 18
V: TRBV4-3
D: TRBD2
J: TRBJ2-1
size: few
DNA: TGCGCCAGCAGCCAAGATCCCGCCGGGACTAGCTACGCCAATGAGCAGTTCTTC
CDR3: CASSQDPAGTSYANEQFF

length: 13
V: TRBV2
D: TRBD2
J: TRBJ2-3
size: -
DNA: TGTGCCAACAGCGAGCGGGAGTTGGATACGCAGTATTTT
CDR3: CANSERELDTQYF

length: 13
V: TRBV10-2
D: TRBD1
J: TRBJ1-2
size: -
DNA: TGCGCCAGCAGCGGACAGGGAGTCTATGGCTACACCTTC
CDR3: CASSGQGVYGYTF

length: 19
V: TRBV5-8
D: TRBD1
J: TRBJ2-6
size: -
DNA: TGTGCCAGCAGCTTTTATCGGACAGGGGAGTGGAATGGGGCCAACGTCCTGACTTTC
CDR3: CASSFYRTGEWNGANVLTF

length: 14
V: TRBV19
D: -
J: TRBJ1-2
size: once
DNA: TGTGCCAGTAGTCCCCAGGCCGGGACTGCGTATTGCACCTTC
CDR3: CASSPQAGTAYCTF

length: 14
V: TRBV7-2
D: -
J: TRBJ1-2
size: -
DNA: TGTGCCAGCAGCTTAGACAGCTCTAACTATGGCTACACCTTC
CDR3: CASSLDSSNYGYTF

length: 14
V: TRBV19
D: -
J: TRBJ1-2
size: -
DNA: TGTGCCAGTAGTATTCCTGGAACAGGGATAGGCTACACCTTC
CDR3: CASSIPGTGIGYTF

length: 13
V: TRBV5-4
D: -
J: TRBJ1-6
size: -
DNA: TGTGCCGGGAGAAGTACCTATAATTCACCCCTCCACTTT
CDR3: CAGRSTYNSPLHF

length: 15
V: TRBV7-2
D: TRBD2
J: TRBJ2-3
size: once
DNA: TGTGCCAGCAGCCGCGGGGCGGGAGGTCCAGATACGCAGTATTTT
CDR3: CASSRGAGGPDTQYF

length: 15
V: TRBV6-2/TRBV6-3
D: TRBD2
J: TRBJ2-3
size: -
DNA: TGTGCCAGCAGCTCGACTAGCCCGGGCACAGATACGCAGTATTTT
CDR3: CASSSTSPGTDTQYF

length: 18
V: TRBV30
D: -
J: TRBJ1-5
size: -
DNA: TGTGCCTGGTCCGTGGGGCGGGAGAGGGTAGGCTACAATCAGCCCCAGCATTTT
CDR3: CAWSVGRERVGYNQPQHF

length: 11
V: TRBV7-9
D: -
J: TRBJ1-4
size: -
DNA: TGTGCCAGCAGACTAGATGAAAAACTGTTTTTT
CDR3: CASRLDEKLFF

length: 15
V: TRBV6-5
D: TRBD1
J: TRBJ2-7
size: -
DNA: TGTGCCAGCAGTCTAACCGGGACAGGGGTCTACGAGCAGTACTTC
CDR3: CASSLTGTGVYEQYF

length: 16
V: TRBV7-2
D: TRBD1
J: TRBJ1-5
size: -
DNA: TGTGCCAGCAGCTTAGGGGACAGGGCTTCGAATCAGCCCCAGCATTTT
CDR3: CASSLGDRASNQPQHF

length: 14
V: TRBV5-1
D: TRBD1
J: TRBJ1-4
size: -
DNA: TGCGCCAGCAGCTTGGGACAGGGGGCCGAAAAACTGTTTTTT
CDR3: CASSLGQGAEKLFF

length: 13
V: TRBV7-2
D: -
J: TRBJ2-3
size: -
DNA: TGTGCCAGCAGTTTTCCTCCGGGAGATACGCAGTATTTT
CDR3: CASSFPPGDTQYF

length: 14
V: TRBV5-5
D: TRBD1
J: TRBJ1-1
size: -
DNA: TGTGCCAGCAGCTTCAAGGACAGGGGCACTGAAGCTTTCTTT
CDR3: CASSFKDRGTEAFF

length: 14
V: TRBV11-2
D: TRBD2
J: TRBJ2-1
size: -
DNA: TGTGCCAGCAGCCCGACGAGCGGGAGGGATGAGCAGTTCTTC
CDR3: CASSPTSGRDEQFF

length: 14
V: TRBV9
D: -
J: TRBJ1-2
size: once
DNA: TGTGCCAGCAGCGTAGAAGGGGCGGGGTATGGCTACACCTTC
CDR3: CASSVEGAGYGYTF

length: 16
V: TRBV2
D: TRBD2
J: TRBJ2-2
size: -
DNA: TGTGCCAGCAGGGGATCTAGCGGGAGACGGACCGGGGAGCTGTTTTTT
CDR3: CASRGSSGRRTGELFF

length: 14
V: TRBV9
D: -
J: TRBJ1-5
size: -
DNA: TGTGCCAGCAGCCCCCGGACACGGAATCAGCCCCAGCATTTT
CDR3: CASSPRTRNQPQHF